The rows below give T cell receptor beta chains drawn from one sample of a study of CXCR3-negative and CXCR3-positive naive CD8 T cells. With the 5' RACE reads reprocessed, TCRdb shows one record per CDR3 protein and no DNA. The sample totals 50,000 to 65,000 distinct CDR3 sequences. Sequencing used naive CXCR3- CD8+ T cells from blood. Every receptor here comes from a human donor in good health. Some clones in this sample may be carry-over from other donors' samples. CDR3s include the opening cysteine and the closing phenylalanine or tryptophan. Each record gives: J gene, V gene, CDR3 protein.

j_gene: TRBJ2-7; v_gene: TRBV5-6; CDR3aa: CASSDTGNYEQYF
j_gene: TRBJ2-2; v_gene: TRBV7-2; CDR3aa: CASSLEGSMELFF
j_gene: TRBJ1-1; v_gene: TRBV28; CDR3aa: CASSHYRDRNTEAFF
j_gene: TRBJ2-1; v_gene: TRBV4-3; CDR3aa: CASSQGDGGFAEQFF
j_gene: TRBJ1-1; v_gene: TRBV14; CDR3aa: CASNLSTGGFTEAFF
j_gene: TRBJ2-1; v_gene: TRBV29-1; CDR3aa: CSVSDRGDYNEQFF
j_gene: TRBJ1-2; v_gene: TRBV29-1; CDR3aa: CSAWRQGEVGYGYTF
j_gene: TRBJ2-4; v_gene: TRBV29-1; CDR3aa: CSALALAKNIQYF
j_gene: TRBJ2-7; v_gene: TRBV28; CDR3aa: CASSSTGPQIGYEQYF
j_gene: TRBJ1-5; v_gene: TRBV25-1; CDR3aa: CASNTGNQPQHF
j_gene: TRBJ2-1; v_gene: TRBV28; CDR3aa: CASSLIRDEQFF
j_gene: TRBJ1-1; v_gene: TRBV12-3/TRBV12-4; CDR3aa: CASIEGGAEAFF
j_gene: TRBJ2-7; v_gene: TRBV28; CDR3aa: CASRKQGLEQYF